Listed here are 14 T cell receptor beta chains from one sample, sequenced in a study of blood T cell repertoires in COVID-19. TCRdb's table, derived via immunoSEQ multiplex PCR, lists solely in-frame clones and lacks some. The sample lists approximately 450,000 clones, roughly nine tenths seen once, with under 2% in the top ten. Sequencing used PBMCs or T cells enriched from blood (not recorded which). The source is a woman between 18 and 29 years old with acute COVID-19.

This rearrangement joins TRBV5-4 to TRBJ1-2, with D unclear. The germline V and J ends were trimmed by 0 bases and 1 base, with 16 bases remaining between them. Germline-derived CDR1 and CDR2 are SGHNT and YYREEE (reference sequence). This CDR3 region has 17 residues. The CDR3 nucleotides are TGTGCCAGCAGCTTGGCCGGGTCAGCTCTGGTTAACTATGGCTACACCTTC. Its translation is CASSLAGSALVNYGYTF. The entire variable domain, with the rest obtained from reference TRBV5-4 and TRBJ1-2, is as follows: ETGVTQSPTHLIKTRGQQVTLRCSSQSGHNTVSWYQQALGQGPQFIFQYYREEENGRGNFPPRFSGLQFPNYSSELNVNALELDDSALYLCASSLAGSALVNYGYTFGSGTRLTVV.

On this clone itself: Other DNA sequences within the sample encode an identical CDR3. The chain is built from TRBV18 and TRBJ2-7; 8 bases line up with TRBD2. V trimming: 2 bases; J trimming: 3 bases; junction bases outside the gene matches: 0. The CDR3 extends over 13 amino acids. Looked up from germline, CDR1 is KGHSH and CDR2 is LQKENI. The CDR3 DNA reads TGTGCCAGCTCACCAGCGGGGGGCTACGAGCAGTACTTC. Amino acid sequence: CASSPAGGYEQYF.

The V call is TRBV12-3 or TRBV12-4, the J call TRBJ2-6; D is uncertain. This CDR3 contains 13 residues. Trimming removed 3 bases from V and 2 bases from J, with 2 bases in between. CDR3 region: CASSFTGANVLTF. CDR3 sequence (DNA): TGTGCCAGCAGTTTCACTGGGGCCAACGTCCTGACTTTC.

CDR3 sequence (DNA): TGTGCCAGCAGTTTTCGGCCGGGATTCTCCTACGAGCAGTACTTC. Translating gives CASSFRPGFSYEQYF. The chain recombines TRBV28 with TRBJ2-7; D may be TRBD2 (5 bases). With 3 bases removed from V and 0 bases from J, the gap between germline ends came to 12 bases. The CDR3 has 15 amino acids. The V gene's germline CDR1 is MDHEN and CDR2 SYDVKM.

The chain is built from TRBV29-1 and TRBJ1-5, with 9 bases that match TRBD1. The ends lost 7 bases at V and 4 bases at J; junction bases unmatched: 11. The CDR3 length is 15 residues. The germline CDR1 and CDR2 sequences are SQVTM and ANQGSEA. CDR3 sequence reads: CSACSGTGRNQPQHF. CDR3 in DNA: TGCAGCGCCTGCTCCGGGACAGGGAGGAATCAGCCCCAGCATTTT. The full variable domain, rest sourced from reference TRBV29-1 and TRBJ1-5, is SAVISQKPSRDICQRGTSLTIQCQVDSQVTMMFWYRQQPGQSLTLIATANQGSEATYESGFVIDKFPISRPNLTFSTLTVSNMSPEDSSIYLCSACSGTGRNQPQHFGDGTRLSIL.

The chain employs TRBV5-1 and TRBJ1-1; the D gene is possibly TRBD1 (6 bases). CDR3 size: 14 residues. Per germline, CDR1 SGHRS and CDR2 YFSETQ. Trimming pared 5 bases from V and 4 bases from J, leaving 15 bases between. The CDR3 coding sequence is TGCGCCAGCAGTGAACAGGGCGTGGGCACTGAAGCTTTCTTT. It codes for CASSEQGVGTEAFF.

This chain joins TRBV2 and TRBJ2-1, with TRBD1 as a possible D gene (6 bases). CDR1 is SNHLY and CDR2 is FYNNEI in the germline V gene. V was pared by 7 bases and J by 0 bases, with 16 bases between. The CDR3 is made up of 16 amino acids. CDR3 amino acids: CASTPFDRLSYNEQFF. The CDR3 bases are TGTGCCAGCACCCCCTTCGACAGGCTCTCCTACAATGAGCAGTTCTTC.

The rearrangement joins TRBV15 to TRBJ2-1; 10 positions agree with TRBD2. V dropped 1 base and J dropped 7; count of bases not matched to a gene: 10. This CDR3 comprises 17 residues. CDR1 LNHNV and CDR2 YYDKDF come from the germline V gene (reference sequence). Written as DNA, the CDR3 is TGTGCCACCAGCAGAGGACTTTTAGCGGGAGGTTGGAATGAGCAGTTCTTC. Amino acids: CATSRGLLAGGWNEQFF. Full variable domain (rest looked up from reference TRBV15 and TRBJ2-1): DAMVIQNPRYQVTQFGKPVTLSCSQTLNHNVMYWYQQKSSQAPKLLFHYYDKDFNNEADTPDNFQSRRPNTSFCFLDIRSPGLGDTAMYLCATSRGLLAGGWNEQFFGPGTRLTVL.

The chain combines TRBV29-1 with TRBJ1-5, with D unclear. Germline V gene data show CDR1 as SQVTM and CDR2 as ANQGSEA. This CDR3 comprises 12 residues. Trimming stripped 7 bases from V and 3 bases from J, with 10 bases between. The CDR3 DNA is TGCAGCGGCGGAGAAAACAATCAGCCCCAGCATTTT. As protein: CSGGENNQPQHF.

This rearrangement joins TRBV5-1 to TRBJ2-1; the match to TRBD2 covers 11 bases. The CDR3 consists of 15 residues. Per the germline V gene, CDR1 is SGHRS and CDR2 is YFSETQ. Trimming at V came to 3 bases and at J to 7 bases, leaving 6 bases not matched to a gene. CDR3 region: CASSSELAGVNEQFF. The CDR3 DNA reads TGCGCCAGCAGCTCGGAACTAGCGGGAGTTAATGAGCAGTTCTTC. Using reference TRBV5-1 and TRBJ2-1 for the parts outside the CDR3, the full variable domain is KAGVTQTPRYLIKTRGQQVTLSCSPISGHRSVSWYQQTPGQGLQFLFEYFSETQRNKGNFPGRFSGRQFSNSRSEMNVSTLELGDSALYLCASSSELAGVNEQFFGPGTRLTVL.

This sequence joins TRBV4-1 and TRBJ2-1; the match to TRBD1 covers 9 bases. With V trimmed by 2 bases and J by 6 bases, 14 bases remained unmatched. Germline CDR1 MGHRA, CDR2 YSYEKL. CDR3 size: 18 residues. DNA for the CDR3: TGCGCCAGCAGCCAACTGGACAGGGGAAAGCTTTTTACCAATGAGCAGTTCTTC. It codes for CASSQLDRGKLFTNEQFF.

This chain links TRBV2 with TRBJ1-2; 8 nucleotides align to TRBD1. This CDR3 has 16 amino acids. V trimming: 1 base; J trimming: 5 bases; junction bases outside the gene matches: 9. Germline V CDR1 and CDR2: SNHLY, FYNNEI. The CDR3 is CASSEDSSGGIYGYTF. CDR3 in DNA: TGTGCCAGCAGTGAAGATTCGTCAGGGGGCATTTATGGCTACACCTTC.

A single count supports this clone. The CDR3 DNA reads as TGTGCCAGTAGTATTACACAGTCTGCTAACTATGGCTACACCTTC. Amino acids: CASSITQSANYGYTF. The rearrangement links TRBV19 to TRBJ1-2, with D unclear. V gave up 3 bases and J gave up 0 bases, with 11 bases separating them. Germline CDR1 LNHDA, CDR2 SQIVND (reference sequence). CDR3 size: 15 residues.

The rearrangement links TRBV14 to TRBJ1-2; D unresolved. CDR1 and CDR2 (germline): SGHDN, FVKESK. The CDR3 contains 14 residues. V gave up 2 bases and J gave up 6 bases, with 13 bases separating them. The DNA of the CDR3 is TGTGCCAGCAGCCAAACCCGGGGTATCCATGGCTACACCTTC. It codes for CASSQTRGIHGYTF.